The TCR beta chain under discussion was sequenced for a study of long-term antiretroviral therapy in people with HIV. V lost 7 bases and J 5 bases, leaving 15 bases between the germline ends. Looked up from germline, CDR1 is MNHEY and CDR2 is SVGAGI. The CDR3 has 13 residues. Samples were assayed with immunoSEQ v3.0 at survey level. Sequencing aimed to cover about 35,000-55,000 T-cell genomes per sample. The method was immunoSEQ multiplex PCR; TCRdb's version includes in-frame clones alone and lacks a portion of them. Altogether about 33,000 clones are present, almost 97% being singletons, with the ten largest covering around 3.1%.

This clonotype originated in a young man with HIV. This sample comprised unsorted PBMCs, obtained 6.9 years after starting antiretroviral therapy. The chain has TRBV6-5 and TRBJ2-7; D could derive from TRBD1 or TRBD2 (5 bases each). CDR3 residues: CASKNEGTHEQYF. The CDR3 DNA reads as TGTGCCAGCAAGAACGAGGGGACCCACGAGCAGTACTTC.